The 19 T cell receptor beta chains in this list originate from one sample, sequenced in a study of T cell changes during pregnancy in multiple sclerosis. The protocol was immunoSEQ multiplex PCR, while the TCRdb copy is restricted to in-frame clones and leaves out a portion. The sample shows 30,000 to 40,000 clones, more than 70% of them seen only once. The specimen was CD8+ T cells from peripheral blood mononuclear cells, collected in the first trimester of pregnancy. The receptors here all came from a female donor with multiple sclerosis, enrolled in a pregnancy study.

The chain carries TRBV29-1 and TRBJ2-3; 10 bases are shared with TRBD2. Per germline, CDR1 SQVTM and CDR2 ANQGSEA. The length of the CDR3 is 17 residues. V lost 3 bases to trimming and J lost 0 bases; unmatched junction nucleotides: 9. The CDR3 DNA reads TGCAGCGTTGACGGCAGCGGGAGGGCCTGGAGCACAGATACGCAGTATTTT. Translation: CSVDGSGRAWSTDTQYF.

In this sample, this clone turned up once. CDR3: CASRPVGNTEAFF. The CDR3 DNA follows: TGTGCCAGCAGACCAGTTGGGAACACTGAAGCTTTCTTT. The chain is built from TRBV27 and TRBJ1-1, with D hard to call. Germline CDR1 reads MNHEY; CDR2 reads SMNVEV (reference sequence). V was pared by 6 bases and J by 1 base, with 9 bases between. The CDR3 has 13 residues.

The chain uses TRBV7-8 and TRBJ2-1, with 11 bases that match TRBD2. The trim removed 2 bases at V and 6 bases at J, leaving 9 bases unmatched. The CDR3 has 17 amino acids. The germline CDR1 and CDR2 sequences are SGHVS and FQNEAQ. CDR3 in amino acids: CASSLILAGGLPNEQFF. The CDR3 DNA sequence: TGTGCCAGCAGCTTAATCCTAGCGGGAGGTTTACCCAATGAGCAGTTCTTC.

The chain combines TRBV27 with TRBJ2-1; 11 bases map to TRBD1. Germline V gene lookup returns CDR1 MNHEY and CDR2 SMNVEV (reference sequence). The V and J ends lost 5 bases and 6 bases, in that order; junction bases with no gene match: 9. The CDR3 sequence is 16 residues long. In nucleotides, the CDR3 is TGTGCCAGCAGTCCCCCGGGGGACAGGGGGATCAATGAGCAGTTCTTC. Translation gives CASSPPGDRGINEQFF.

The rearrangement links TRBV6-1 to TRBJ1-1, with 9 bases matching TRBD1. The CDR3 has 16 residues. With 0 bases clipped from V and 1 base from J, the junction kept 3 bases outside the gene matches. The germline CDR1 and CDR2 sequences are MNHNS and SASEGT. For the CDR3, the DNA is TGTGCCAGCAGTGAAGCGCAGGGACAGGGGAACACTGAAGCTTTCTTT. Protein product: CASSEAQGQGNTEAFF.

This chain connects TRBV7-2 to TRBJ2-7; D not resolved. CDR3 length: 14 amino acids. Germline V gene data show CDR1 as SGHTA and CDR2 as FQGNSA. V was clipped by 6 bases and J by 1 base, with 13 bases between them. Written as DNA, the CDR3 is TGTGCCAGCAGTTCCAAACCCACATCCTACGAGCAGTACTTC. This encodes CASSSKPTSYEQYF.

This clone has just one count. CDR3 DNA: TGTGCCATCAGTGATCGGGGGGCGCGTCTGAACACTGAAGCTTTCTTT. Encoded protein: CAISDRGARLNTEAFF. V is TRBV10-3 and J is TRBJ1-1, with D tentatively TRBD1 (6 bases). There are 16 residues in the CDR3. Germline loops: CDR1 ENHRY, CDR2 SYGVKD. V lost 3 bases, J lost 0 bases, and 14 bases lay in between.

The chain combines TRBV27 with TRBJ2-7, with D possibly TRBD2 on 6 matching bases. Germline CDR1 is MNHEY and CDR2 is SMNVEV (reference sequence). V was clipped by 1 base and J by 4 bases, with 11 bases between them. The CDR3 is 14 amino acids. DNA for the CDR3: TGTGCCAGCAGTTTATTGGGGGGAAGTTACGAGCAGTACTTC. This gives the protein CASSLLGGSYEQYF.

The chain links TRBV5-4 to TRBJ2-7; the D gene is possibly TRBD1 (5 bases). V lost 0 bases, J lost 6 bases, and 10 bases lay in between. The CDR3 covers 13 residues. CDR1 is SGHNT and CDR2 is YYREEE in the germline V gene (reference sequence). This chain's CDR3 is CASSLEPGSEQYF. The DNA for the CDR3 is TGTGCCAGCAGCTTGGAGCCAGGGTCCGAGCAGTACTTC.

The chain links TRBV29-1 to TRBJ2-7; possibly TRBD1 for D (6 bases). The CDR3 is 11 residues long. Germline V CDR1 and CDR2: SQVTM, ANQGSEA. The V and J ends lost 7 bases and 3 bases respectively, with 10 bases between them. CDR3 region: CSGQDDYEQYF. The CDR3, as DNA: TGCAGCGGACAGGACGACTACGAGCAGTACTTC.

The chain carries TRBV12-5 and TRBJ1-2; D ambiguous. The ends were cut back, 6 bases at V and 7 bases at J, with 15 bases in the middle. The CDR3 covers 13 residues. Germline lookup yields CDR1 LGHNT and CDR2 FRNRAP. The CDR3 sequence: CASGPIPTRGYTF. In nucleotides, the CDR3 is TGTGCTAGTGGACCAATACCCACTCGTGGCTACACCTTC. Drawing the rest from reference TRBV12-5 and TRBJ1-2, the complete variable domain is DARVTQTPRHKVTEMGQEVTMRCQPILGHNTVFWYRQTMMQGLELLAYFRNRAPLDDSGMPKDRFSAEMPDATLATLKIQPSEPRDSAVYFCASGPIPTRGYTFGSGTRLTVV.

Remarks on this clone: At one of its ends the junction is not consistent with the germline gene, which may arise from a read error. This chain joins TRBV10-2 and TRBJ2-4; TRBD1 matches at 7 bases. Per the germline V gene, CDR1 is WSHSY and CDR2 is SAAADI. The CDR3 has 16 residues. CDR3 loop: CASSDGTELAKNIQYF. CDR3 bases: TGCGCCAGTAGTGACGGGACAGAGCTAGCCAAAAACATTCAGTACTTC.

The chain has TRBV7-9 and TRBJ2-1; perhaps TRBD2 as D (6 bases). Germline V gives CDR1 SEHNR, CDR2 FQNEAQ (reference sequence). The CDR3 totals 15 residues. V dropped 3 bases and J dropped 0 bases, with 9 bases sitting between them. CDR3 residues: CASSLGGDSYNEQFF. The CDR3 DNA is TGTGCCAGCAGCTTGGGGGGAGACTCCTACAATGAGCAGTTCTTC.

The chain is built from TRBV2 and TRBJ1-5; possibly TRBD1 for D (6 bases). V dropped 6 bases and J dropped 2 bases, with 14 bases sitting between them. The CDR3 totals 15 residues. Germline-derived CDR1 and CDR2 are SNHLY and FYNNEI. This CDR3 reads CASSVQGLGNQPQHF. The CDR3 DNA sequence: TGTGCCAGCAGCGTACAGGGTTTAGGCAATCAGCCCCAGCATTTT. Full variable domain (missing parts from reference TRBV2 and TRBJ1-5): EPEVTQTPSHQVTQMGQEVILRCVPISNHLYFYWYRQILGQKVEFLVSFYNNEISEKSEIFDDQFSVERPDGSNFTLKIRSTKLEDSAMYFCASSVQGLGNQPQHFGDGTRLSIL.

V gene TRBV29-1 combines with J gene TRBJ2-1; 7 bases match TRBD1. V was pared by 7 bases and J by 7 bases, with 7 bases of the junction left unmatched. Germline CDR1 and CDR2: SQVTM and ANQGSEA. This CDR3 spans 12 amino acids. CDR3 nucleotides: TGCAGCGAGGGGACAGAATGTAATGAGCAGTTCTTC. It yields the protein CSEGTECNEQFF.

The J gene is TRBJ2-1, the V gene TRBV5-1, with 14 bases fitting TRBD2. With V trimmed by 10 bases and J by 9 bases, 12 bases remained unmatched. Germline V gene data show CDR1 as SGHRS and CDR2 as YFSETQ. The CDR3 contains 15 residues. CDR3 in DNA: TGCGCCTGCGCCGTCGGGACTAGCGGGAGCTCTGAGCAGTTCTTC. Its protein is CACAVGTSGSSEQFF.

Here the CDR3 reads CASSQSVAGDYEQYF. The DNA for the CDR3 is TGCGCCAGCAGCCAATCCGTAGCGGGGGACTACGAGCAGTACTTC. The V gene is TRBV4-1, the J gene TRBJ2-7; TRBD2 aligns across 9 bases. CDR3 length: 15 residues. Trimming took 2 bases from V and 3 from J; bases not matched to a gene: 5. Germline CDR1 and CDR2: MGHRA and YSYEKL.

The CDR3 nucleotides are TGTGCCAGCAGCCTAGGGTGGACGGGAGCGGGGAATGAGCAGTTCTTC. Translation gives CASSLGWTGAGNEQFF. V and J are TRBV11-3 and TRBJ2-1, with 7 bases lining up with TRBD2. The V gene's germline CDR1 is SGHNT and CDR2 YENEEA. The CDR3 covers 16 residues. V was pared by 5 bases and J by 7 bases, with 14 bases of the junction left unmatched.

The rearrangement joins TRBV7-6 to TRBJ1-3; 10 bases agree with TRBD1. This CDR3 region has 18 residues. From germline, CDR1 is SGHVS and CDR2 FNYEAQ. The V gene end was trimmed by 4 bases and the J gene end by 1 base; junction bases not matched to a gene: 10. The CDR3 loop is CASSYEPGQGLSGNTIYF. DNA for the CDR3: TGTGCCAGCAGCTACGAGCCGGGACAGGGGTTGTCTGGAAACACCATATATTTT.